These 6 T cell receptor beta chains were sequenced from one sample in a study of blood T cell repertoires in COVID-19. Some clones are missing from TCRdb's copy, which holds only in-frame ones; the method was immunoSEQ multiplex PCR. Of roughly 100,000 clones in the sample, 65% to 90% were seen once. The source material was peripheral blood. All receptors come from a man aged 45 to 65 with acute or convalescent COVID-19.

This rearrangement joins TRBV6-4 to TRBJ2-3; 7 bases are a match to TRBD1. The CDR3 covers 15 residues. Trimming took 3 bases from V and 0 from J; bases not matched to a gene: 3. Germline V gene lookup returns CDR1 MRHNA and CDR2 SNTAGT. The CDR3 DNA reads TGTGCCAGCAGTGAGATGGGACAGAGCACAGATACGCAGTATTTT. This translates into CASSEMGQSTDTQYF.

The rearrangement uses TRBV14 and TRBJ2-1; possible D gene TRBD1, 6 bases. The V end lost 1 base, the J end lost 3 bases, and 10 bases lay between the germline ends. The CDR3 extends over 15 amino acids. Germline loops: CDR1 SGHDN, CDR2 FVKESK. The CDR3 nucleotides are TGTGCCAGCAGCCAAGGACAGGTAGGCTACAATGAGCAGTTCTTC. Translating gives CASSQGQVGYNEQFF. Using reference TRBV14 and TRBJ2-1 for the parts outside the CDR3, the full variable domain is EAGVTQFPSHSVIEKGQTVTLRCDPISGHDNLYWYRRVMGKEIKFLLHFVKESKQDESGMPNNRFLAERTGGTYSTLKVQPAELEDSGVYFCASSQGQVGYNEQFFGPGTRLTVL.

The rearrangement links TRBV19 to TRBJ1-5; D gene ambiguous. The V end lost 3 bases, the J end lost 0 bases, and 12 bases lay between the germline ends. This CDR3 has 16 residues. Germline V CDR1 and CDR2: LNHDA, SQIVND (reference sequence). CDR3 coding DNA: TGTGCCAGTAGTATTGGCAACAGCTATAGCAATCAGCCCCAGCATTTT. Translating it yields CASSIGNSYSNQPQHF.

This sequence joins TRBV30 and TRBJ2-3; the D gene is possibly TRBD2 (5 bases). There are 15 residues in the CDR3. The germline gives CDR1 GTSNPN, CDR2 SVGIG (reference sequence). V lost 0 bases to trimming and J lost 2 bases, with 12 bases between them. DNA for the CDR3: TGTGCCTGGAGTGTAAATTCGCTAGCCACAGATACGCAGTATTTT. Its translation: CAWSVNSLATDTQYF.

This chain joins TRBV6-4 and TRBJ1-1; 8 nucleotides match TRBD1. This CDR3 contains 16 residues. V trimming: 2 bases; J trimming: 1 base; junction bases outside the gene matches: 6. Germline V lookup: CDR1 MRHNA, CDR2 SNTAGT. For the CDR3, the DNA is TGTGCCAGCAGTGACGGTAGGGACAGGCGGAACACTGAAGCTTTCTTT. Amino acids: CASSDGRDRRNTEAFF.

The V and J genes are TRBV18 and TRBJ1-5; D gene uncertain. V was cut by 3 bases and J by 6 bases, with 12 bases left in between. The CDR3 extends over 14 amino acids. Germline V CDR1 and CDR2: KGHSH, LQKENI. The CDR3 reads CASSPAGPTQPQHF. The CDR3 nucleotides read TGTGCCAGCTCACCGGCAGGCCCCACTCAGCCCCAGCATTTT.